Given below is one T cell receptor (beta chain) in context. Its specificity is unknown. The record originates from a study of T cell responses to AZD1222 COVID-19 vaccine. Looking at the study overall: Analysis merged second doses at about 4 or about 12 weeks. Overall study results and limits: After the peak T cell response, and only then, were repertoires sampled. Regions 160-218 and 743-854 held dominance among vaccine-associated CD4 TCRs, which spanned spike. Females made up more of the donors, who were largely white British, and clonal diversity may have come out too low.

The CDR3 extends over 13 amino acids. Deletions cut 8 bases from V and 2 bases from J, with 10 bases between. The germline CDR1 and CDR2 sequences are SNHLY and FYNNEI. Some clones are missing from TCRdb's copy, which holds only in-frame ones; the method was immunoSEQ multiplex PCR. The table includes around 120,000 clones, about 92% detected once. The specimen comprised peripheral blood, sampled on day 0 of AZD1222 vaccination. The origin of this receptor is an adult in good health. J is TRBJ1-3 and V is TRBV2, with D possibly matching TRBD1 (6 bases). The CDR3 loop is CASRWTAGNTIYF. In DNA, the CDR3 is TGTGCCAGCCGATGGACAGCTGGAAACACCATATATTTT.